This TCR beta chain comes out of a study of glioma-infiltrating T cells. This clonotype showed up just a few times. The antigen remains unidentified. Germline CDR1 reads SGHTA; CDR2 reads FQGNSA. The V end lost 1 base, the J end lost 6 bases, and 20 bases lay between the germline ends. The CDR3 covers 17 residues. TCR alpha and beta CDR3 regions were amplified from RNA using iRepertoire nested multiplex PCR. TCRdb independently ran MiXCR on the multiplex PCR reads; one entry per CDR3 protein. The sample holds 300,000 to 450,000 distinct CDR3 sequences, 41% seen once. Notes on the study in general: Shared blood CDR3 signature motifs marked patients with low tissue-blood divergence.

Sequences were obtained from glioma tissue, nonneoplastic brain tissue, or PBMCs (not recorded which). The receptor's source is a human donor with low-grade glioma or glioblastoma, undergoing nonglioma brain surgery, or in good health (not recorded which). The chain couples TRBV7-2 to TRBJ2-3; TRBD1 is a possible D gene (6 bases). CDR3 nucleotide sequence: TGTGCCAGCAGCTTAGGTGTCTTCGTATCCAGGGGCGATACGCAGTATTTT. Its protein is CASSLGVFVSRGDTQYF.